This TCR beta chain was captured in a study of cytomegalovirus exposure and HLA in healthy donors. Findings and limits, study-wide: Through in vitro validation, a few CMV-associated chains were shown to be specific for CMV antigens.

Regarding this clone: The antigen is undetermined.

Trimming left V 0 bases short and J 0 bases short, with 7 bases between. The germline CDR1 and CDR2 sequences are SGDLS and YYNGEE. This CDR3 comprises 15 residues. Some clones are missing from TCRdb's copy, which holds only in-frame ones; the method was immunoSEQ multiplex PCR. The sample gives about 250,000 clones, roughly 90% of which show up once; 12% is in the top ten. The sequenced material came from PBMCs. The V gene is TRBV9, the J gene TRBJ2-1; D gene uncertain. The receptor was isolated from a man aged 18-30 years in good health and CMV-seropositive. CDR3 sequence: CASSVAVPSYNEQFF. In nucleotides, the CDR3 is TGTGCCAGCAGCGTAGCAGTCCCCTCCTACAATGAGCAGTTCTTC. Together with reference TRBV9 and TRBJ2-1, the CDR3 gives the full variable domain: DSGVTQTPKHLITATGQRVTLRCSPRSGDLSVYWYQQSLDQGLQFLIQYYNGEERAKGNILERFSAQQFPDLHSELNLSSLELGDSALYFCASSVAVPSYNEQFFGPGTRLTVL.